The clone carrying this T cell receptor (beta chain) was seen ten or more times. Its matching antigen is unknown. Breast cancer patients provided tissue from their axillary draining lymph nodes. This sample was included in a study of breast tumors, draining lymph nodes, adjacent tissues. TCRdb fed the multiplex PCR reads into MiXCR, producing one record per CDR3 protein. Among about 270,000 distinct CDR3 sequences listed, around 30% were seen once. Study-wide results and caveats: Tumor T cell lymph node origin was a supported hypothesis, not proven. Tumor repertoires ranked between lymph nodes and nontumor tissue in diversity, with V and J gene preferences. Luminal-like breast cancer showed significantly higher tumor–nontumor repertoire similarity than basal-like.

The germline V and J ends were trimmed by 7 bases and 11 bases, with 18 bases remaining between them. CDR1 is LNHDA, CDR2 SQIVND, per germline (reference sequence). The CDR3 has 14 amino acids. The source of this sequence is a female donor with breast cancer. Some clones in this sample may be carry-over from other donors' samples. The chain has TRBV19 and TRBJ1-6, with D possibly TRBD1 on 5 matching bases. Sequenced: axillary lymph node tissue. CDR3 in DNA: TGTGCCAGTAATCAAGGGGCTAAAGATCCACCCCTCCACTTT. Its translation: CASNQGAKDPPLHF.